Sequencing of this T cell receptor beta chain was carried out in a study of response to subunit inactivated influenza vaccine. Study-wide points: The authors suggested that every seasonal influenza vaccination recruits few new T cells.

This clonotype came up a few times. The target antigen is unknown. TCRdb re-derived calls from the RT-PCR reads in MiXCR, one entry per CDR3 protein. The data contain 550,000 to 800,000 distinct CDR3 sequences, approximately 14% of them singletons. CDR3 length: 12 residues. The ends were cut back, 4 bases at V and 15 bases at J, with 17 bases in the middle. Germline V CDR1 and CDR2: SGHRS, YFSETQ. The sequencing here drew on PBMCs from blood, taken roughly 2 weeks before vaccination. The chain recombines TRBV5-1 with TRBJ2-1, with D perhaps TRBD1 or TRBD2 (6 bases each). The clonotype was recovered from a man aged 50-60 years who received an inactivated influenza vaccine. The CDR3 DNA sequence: TGCGCCAGCAGCCCGGACGGGGGCCCAAGGTTCTTC. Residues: CASSPDGGPRFF.